This TCR beta chain was identified during a study of beta chain features in type 1 diabetes. Study-level results: In type 1 diabetes patients, VDJ junctions had fewer insertions; deletions at these junctions were more frequent. Type 1 diabetes patients showed a moderate but significant shortening of TCRB CDR3s in all four CD4+ subsets.

V lost 2 bases, J lost 0 bases, and 10 bases lay in between. Germline CDR1 reads SQVTM; CDR2 reads ANQGSEA. This CDR3 is built from 14 residues. This clone has only a few counts. The antigen is not known. Isolated RNA was reverse transcribed in full, so expressed TCRB transcripts were sequenced. The read count averaged about 3.6 million across naive, central memory and regulatory T cell samples. TCRdb keeps only in-frame clones here, not all; method: immunoSEQ multiplex PCR. The repertoire includes approximately 730,000 clones, 10% to 15% of them detected once, and 0.02% to 0.025% sits in the top ten. This TCR came from a man aged 18 to 30 with type 1 diabetes. Input material: naive CD4+ T cells from blood. The chain recombines TRBV29-1 with TRBJ1-2; D is undetermined. CDR3: CSVEKGPANYGYTF. CDR3 coding DNA: TGCAGCGTTGAAAAAGGGCCAGCTAACTATGGCTACACCTTC.